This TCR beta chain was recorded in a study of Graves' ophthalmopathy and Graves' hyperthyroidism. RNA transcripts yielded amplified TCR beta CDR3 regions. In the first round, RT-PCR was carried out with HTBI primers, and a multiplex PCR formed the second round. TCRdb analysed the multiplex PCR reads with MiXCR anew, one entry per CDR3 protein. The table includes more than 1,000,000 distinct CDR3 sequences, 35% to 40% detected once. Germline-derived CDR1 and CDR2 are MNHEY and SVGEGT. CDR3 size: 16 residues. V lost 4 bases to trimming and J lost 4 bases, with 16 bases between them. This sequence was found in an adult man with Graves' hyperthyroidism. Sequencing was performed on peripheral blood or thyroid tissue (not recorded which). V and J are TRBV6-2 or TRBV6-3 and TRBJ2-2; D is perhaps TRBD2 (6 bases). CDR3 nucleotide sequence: TGTGCCAGCAGTTTTCCGCAGGGACTTTCCACCGGGGAGCTGTTTTTT. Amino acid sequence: CASSFPQGLSTGELFF.